This TCR beta chain was sequenced for a study of blood T cells in healthy people across ages. Study findings and constraints: Versus aged donors, long-lived donors had higher diversity and more naive CD4+ cells. The recorded TCR beta diversity per million T cells decreased in a roughly linear manner with age.

This clonotype has ten or more counts. Its antigen is unknown. With a J-beta primer mix and a sample-barcoded 5' primer, a second PCR ran 7 to 11 cycles. A template-switch adaptor that had 12 random nucleotides put a tag on each cDNA molecule. Via MiXCR, TCRdb re-called the 5' RACE reads, giving one row per CDR3 protein. The sample records roughly 1.7 million distinct CDR3 sequences, about 31% being singletons. The donors, all healthy, were Caucasians living in Russia, aged roughly 6 to 100. V lost 3 bases to trimming and J lost 2 bases, with 11 bases between them. CDR1 is DFQATT, CDR2 SNEGSKA, per germline (reference sequence). The CDR3 has 13 residues.

The origin of this receptor is a woman aged 25 to 45 in good health. The sample was blood. The V gene is TRBV20-1, the J gene TRBJ2-7, with D tentatively TRBD1 (5 bases). The CDR3 loop reads CSASLPGTYEQYF. The DNA of the CDR3 is TGCAGTGCTAGTTTACCAGGGACCTACGAGCAGTACTTC.